This T cell receptor beta chain was identified in a study of T cells expressing NK-cell markers. Study overall: Of eight sequenced donors, seven were HCMV-seropositive and one HCMV-seronegative. Study results and caveats: The contribution of dominant NKG2C+ clonotypes to CD8+ T cells in six or seven donors was roughly 1.0-7.5%. Leadership of the CD3+CD56-NKG2C+ fraction also belonged to these clonotypes in several donors.

Comment on this clonotype: Its specificity is not known.

After re-calling the 5' RACE reads, TCRdb lists one entry per CDR3 protein, DNA absent. This listing includes about 540,000 distinct CDR3 sequences. There are 15 residues in the CDR3. The receptor was derived from a man aged 18 to 30 in good health. The sample comprised blood T cells: a sorted CD56 or NKG2C T cell subset, CD4+ or CD8+ T cells, or bulk PBMC T cells (not recorded which). The genes are TRBV12-3 or TRBV12-4 and TRBJ1-1; TCRdb selects TRBD1, and the lack of DNA leaves this call unchecked. This CDR3 is CASRGTGDLNTEAFF.